This entry lists 19 T cell receptor beta chains sequenced from one sample in a study of T cell repertoires in cytomegalovirus infection. TCRdb analysed the reads with MiXCR anew, one entry per CDR3 protein. The sample lists fewer than 550,000 distinct CDR3 sequences, 16% occurring once. The sample consisted of CD8+ T cells from PBMCs. Receptors originate from a human donor in good health (CMV status not recorded). Some clones in this sample may be carry-over from other donors' samples.

This clonotype was counted many times. V and J are TRBV7-9 and TRBJ2-1; either TRBD1 or TRBD2 may fit D (6 bases each). Trimming took off 5 bases at V and 2 bases at J, with 16 bases between the two ends. Germline assignment: CDR1 SEHNR and CDR2 FQNEAQ (reference sequence). The CDR3 consists of 16 residues. In DNA, the CDR3 is TGTGCCAGCAGCCCCCCCGGAGGGGGACCCTACAATGAGCAGTTCTTC. It yields the protein CASSPPGGGPYNEQFF. Looking up the rest from reference TRBV7-9 and TRBJ2-1 gives the full variable domain: DTGVSQNPRHKITKRGQNVTFRCDPISEHNRLYWYRQTLGQGPEFLTYFQNEAQLEKSRLLSDRFSAERPKGSFSTLEIQRTEQGDSAMYLCASSPPGGGPYNEQFFGPGTRLTVL.

This clonotype was observed a handful of times. The rearrangement links TRBV3-1 to TRBJ1-1; TRBD1 might be the D (5 bases). CDR3 length: 14 amino acids. CDR1 and CDR2 (germline): LGHDT, YNNKEL (reference sequence). V was clipped by 5 bases and J by 4 bases, with 14 bases between them. Here the CDR3 reads CASSWGEGTTEAFF. CDR3 nucleotide sequence: TGTGCCAGCAGCTGGGGGGAAGGGACCACTGAAGCTTTCTTT.

The chain carries TRBV30 and TRBJ2-7; 15 positions agree with TRBD2. V lost 2 bases to trimming and J lost 5 bases; unmatched junction nucleotides: 10. CDR1 and CDR2 (germline): GTSNPN, SVGIG (reference sequence). There are 17 residues in the CDR3. CDR3 sequence: CAWSRTSGRAFIHEQYF. In DNA form, the CDR3 reads TGTGCCTGGAGTCGGACTAGCGGGAGGGCCTTCATACACGAGCAGTACTTC.

This clonotype was counted many times. The J gene is TRBJ2-1, the V gene TRBV19, with a weak D call TRBD2 (6 bases). The CDR3 totals 15 residues. Germline V gene sequence: CDR1 LNHDA, CDR2 SQIVND (reference sequence). Trimming took 3 bases from V and 6 from J, leaving 15 bases between them. Here the CDR3 DNA reads TGTGCCAGTAGTATCTGGCTAGTGGGGGGCAATGAGCAGTTCTTC. Translating gives CASSIWLVGGNEQFF.

This clonotype was recorded a few times. This chain links TRBV27 with TRBJ1-2; the match to TRBD1 covers 8 bases. CDR1 MNHEY and CDR2 SMNVEV come from the germline V gene (reference sequence). The CDR3 extends over 15 amino acids. The V segment lost 6 bases and the J segment 2 bases; nucleotides outside the gene matches: 8. CDR3 in amino acids: CASSDGQGTNYGYTF. The CDR3 nucleotides are TGTGCCAGCAGCGACGGACAGGGTACAAACTATGGCTACACCTTC.

This clonotype appeared many times. The chain recombines TRBV6-1 with TRBJ2-1, with D unclear. This CDR3 has 11 amino acids. Germline-derived CDR1 and CDR2 are MNHNS and SASEGT. Trimming left V 1 base short and J 9 bases short, with 4 bases between. The CDR3 nucleotides are TGTGCCAGCAGTGAAGGGGTTGAGCAGTTCTTC. It specifies CASSEGVEQFF.

The rearrangement uses TRBV12-3 or TRBV12-4 and TRBJ2-3; D is perhaps TRBD2 (6 bases). The CDR3 covers 13 residues. The V end lost 7 bases, the J end lost 1 base, and 9 bases lay between the germline ends. The CDR3 region is CASMSGGTDTQYF. CDR3 sequence (DNA): TGTGCCAGCATGTCGGGGGGCACAGATACGCAGTATTTT.

This clonotype was found many times. The rearrangement uses TRBV7-6 and TRBJ2-1, with 8 bases identical to TRBD1. Germline lookup yields CDR1 SGHVS and CDR2 FNYEAQ. This CDR3 contains 18 residues. The junction had 19 bases not matched to a gene; V was cut back by 5 bases and J by 7 bases. CDR3: CASSPRPPGQGLWNEQFF. DNA of the CDR3: TGTGCCAGCAGCCCGCGCCCCCCTGGACAGGGTCTTTGGAATGAGCAGTTCTTC.

Concerning this clonotype: One end of the junction varies from germline; a read error may be responsible. This chain connects TRBV10-2 to TRBJ1-1, with TRBD1 as a possible D gene (5 bases). Germline V CDR1 and CDR2: WSHSY, SAAADI. The CDR3 is 12 residues long. The CDR3 nucleotides are TGCGCCAGCAGTGAAACAACAGGAATATCTCTCTTT. Protein product: CASSETTGISLF.

This clonotype was counted a few times. The chain combines TRBV9 with TRBJ1-1; 7 nucleotides agree with TRBD1. The V and J ends lost 0 bases and 1 base, in that order; junction bases with no gene match: 9. CDR3 length: 17 residues. Germline-derived CDR1 and CDR2 are SGDLS and YYNGEE. This CDR3 is CASSVDGGHRGNTEAFF. CDR3 nucleotide sequence: TGTGCCAGCAGCGTAGACGGAGGGCACAGGGGGAACACTGAAGCTTTCTTT. Looking up the rest from reference TRBV9 and TRBJ1-1 gives the full variable domain: DSGVTQTPKHLITATGQRVTLRCSPRSGDLSVYWYQQSLDQGLQFLIQYYNGEERAKGNILERFSAQQFPDLHSELNLSSLELGDSALYFCASSVDGGHRGNTEAFFGQGTRLTVV.

In its sample, this clonotype was seen many times. V gene TRBV7-3 combines with J gene TRBJ1-1, with a possible D match to TRBD1 (5 bases). The CDR3 sequence is 14 residues long. The germline V gene has CDR1 SGHTA and CDR2 FQGTGA. Trimming left V 5 bases short and J 4 bases short, with 14 bases between. The CDR3: CASSPRDQGTEAFF. For the CDR3, the DNA is TGTGCCAGCAGCCCCCGGGACCAAGGCACTGAAGCTTTCTTT.

With respect to this clonotype: This may be a read error, as it is one base from a much larger clone. Since the CDR3 does not end with the conserved phenylalanine or tryptophan, this likely comes from a read error. The chain joins TRBV6-1 to TRBJ2-1; D not certain. Germline CDR1 MNHNS, CDR2 SASEGT. V lost 8 bases, J lost 4 bases, and 9 bases lay in between. The CDR3 is made up of 12 amino acids. The CDR3 sequence: CASQTGYNEQFL. CDR3 nucleotides: TGTGCCAGCCAGACTGGATACAATGAGCAGTTCTTA.

The chain couples TRBV5-1 to TRBJ2-3; D possibly uses TRBD1 or TRBD2 (5 bases each). Germline CDR1 is SGHRS and CDR2 is YFSETQ. Trimming removed 4 bases from V and 5 bases from J, with 17 bases in between. The CDR3 spans 15 residues. The CDR3 region is CASSPGTPERDTQYF. In nucleotides, the CDR3 is TGCGCCAGCAGCCCCGGGACCCCGGAAAGAGATACGCAGTATTTT.

The table lists this clonotype with many counts. The gene calls are TRBV7-6 and TRBJ2-1; D may be TRBD2 (6 bases). Germline V gene lookup returns CDR1 SGHVS and CDR2 FNYEAQ. CDR3 size: 17 residues. V gave up 4 bases and J gave up 7 bases, with 23 bases separating them. The CDR3 is CASSSLLEGGNNNEQFF. DNA for the CDR3: TGTGCCAGCAGCTCCTTGCTGGAGGGCGGCAACAATAATGAGCAGTTCTTC.

This clonotype has more than one count but fewer than ten. The chain recombines TRBV7-6 with TRBJ1-1; 7 nucleotides match TRBD1. V gave up 11 bases and J gave up 0 bases; unmatched junction bases: 3. The CDR3 consists of 12 residues. Germline CDR1 SGHVS, CDR2 FNYEAQ. The DNA of the CDR3 is TGTGCCCTAGGGGGCATGAACACTGAAGCTTTCTTT. Its protein is CALGGMNTEAFF.

The CDR3 here is CASSRTGGAVGANVLTF. The DNA for the CDR3 is TGTGCCAGCAGCCGAACTGGGGGGGCTGTTGGGGCCAACGTCCTGACTTTC. The chain uses TRBV7-4 and TRBJ2-6; D possibly corresponds to TRBD2 (7 bases). The CDR3 runs 17 residues. Per germline, CDR1 SGHVT and CDR2 SQSDAQ. Trimming shortened V by 5 bases and J by 3 bases, and 17 bases separated the two germline ends.

To note about this clonotype: This CDR3 fails to terminate in the conserved phenylalanine or tryptophan, so it likely reflects a read error. The chain uses TRBV19 and TRBJ2-7; TRBD1 aligns across 10 bases. CDR3 length: 17 residues. The V gene end was trimmed by 3 bases and the J gene end by 0 bases; junction bases not matched to a gene: 8. Germline loops: CDR1 LNHDA, CDR2 SQIVND (reference sequence). The CDR3 DNA reads TGTGCCAGTAGTATGGCGGACGGGACAGGGGTCTCCTACGAGCAGTACCTC. Amino acids: CASSMADGTGVSYEQYL.

Notes on this clonotype: A much larger clone sits a single nucleotide away, making a read error possible. The V and J genes are TRBV12-3 or TRBV12-4 and TRBJ1-4; TRBD1 matches at 7 bases. The CDR3 contains 15 residues. With 3 bases clipped from V and 5 bases from J, the junction kept 6 bases outside the gene matches. The CDR3 spells CASSFVAGGNEKLFF. The CDR3 DNA sequence: TGTGCCAGCAGTTTTGTCGCAGGGGGAAATGAAAAACTGTTTTTT.

The sample holds a few counts of this clonotype. The gene calls are TRBV27 and TRBJ1-2; D might be TRBD1 (6 bases). This CDR3 comprises 17 residues. The V end lost 10 bases, the J end lost 4 bases, and 28 bases lay between the germline ends. Germline CDR1 MNHEY, CDR2 SMNVEV (reference sequence). CDR3 DNA sequence: TGTGCCACCTGGGGACTAACCGGGACACCGGCGAGCTATGGCTACACCTTC. This translates into CATWGLTGTPASYGYTF.